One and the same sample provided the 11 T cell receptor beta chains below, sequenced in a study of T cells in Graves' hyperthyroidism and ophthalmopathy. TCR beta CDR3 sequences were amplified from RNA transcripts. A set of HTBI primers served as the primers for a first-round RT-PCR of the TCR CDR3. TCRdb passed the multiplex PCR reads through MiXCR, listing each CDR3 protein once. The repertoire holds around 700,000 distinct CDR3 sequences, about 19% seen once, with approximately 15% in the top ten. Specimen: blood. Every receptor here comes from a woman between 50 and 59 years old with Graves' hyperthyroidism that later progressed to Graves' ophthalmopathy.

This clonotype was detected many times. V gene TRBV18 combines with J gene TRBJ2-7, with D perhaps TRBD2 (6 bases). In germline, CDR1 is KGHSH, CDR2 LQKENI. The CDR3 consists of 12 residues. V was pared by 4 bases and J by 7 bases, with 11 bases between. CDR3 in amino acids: CASSQGTGEQYF. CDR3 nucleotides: TGTGCCAGCTCACAAGGGACTGGGGAGCAGTACTTC.

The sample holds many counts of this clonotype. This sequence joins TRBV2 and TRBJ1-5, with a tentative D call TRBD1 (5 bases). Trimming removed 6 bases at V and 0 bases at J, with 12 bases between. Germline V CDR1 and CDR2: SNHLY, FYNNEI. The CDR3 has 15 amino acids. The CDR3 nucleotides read TGTGCCAGCAGCCCATGGGACTATAGCAATCAGCCCCAGCATTTT. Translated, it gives CASSPWDYSNQPQHF.

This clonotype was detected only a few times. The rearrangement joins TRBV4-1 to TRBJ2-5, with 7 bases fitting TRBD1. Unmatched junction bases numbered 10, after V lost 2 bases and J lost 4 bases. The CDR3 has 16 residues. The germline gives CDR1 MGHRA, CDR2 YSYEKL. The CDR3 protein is CASSQLRQGVGETQYF. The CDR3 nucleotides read TGCGCCAGCAGCCAACTTAGACAGGGAGTGGGAGAGACCCAGTACTTC.

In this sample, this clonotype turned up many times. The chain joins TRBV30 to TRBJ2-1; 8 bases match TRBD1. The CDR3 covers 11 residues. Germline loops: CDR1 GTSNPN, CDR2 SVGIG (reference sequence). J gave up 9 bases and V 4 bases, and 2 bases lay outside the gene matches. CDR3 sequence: CAWTDRGEQFF. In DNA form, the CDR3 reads TGTGCCTGGACCGACAGGGGTGAGCAGTTCTTC.

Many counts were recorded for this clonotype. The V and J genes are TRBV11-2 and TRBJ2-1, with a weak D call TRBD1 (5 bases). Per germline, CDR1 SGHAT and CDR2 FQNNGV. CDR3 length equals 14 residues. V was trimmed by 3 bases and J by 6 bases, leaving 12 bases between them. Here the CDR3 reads CASSFPDKGNEQFF. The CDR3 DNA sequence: TGTGCCAGCAGCTTCCCGGACAAGGGCAATGAGCAGTTCTTC.

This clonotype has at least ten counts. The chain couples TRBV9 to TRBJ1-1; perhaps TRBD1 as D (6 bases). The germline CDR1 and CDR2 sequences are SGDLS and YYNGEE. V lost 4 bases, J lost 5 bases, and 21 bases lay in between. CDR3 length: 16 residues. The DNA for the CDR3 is TGTGCCAGCAGCCCAAGGAACTCGGGGGGCTTGACTGAAGCTTTCTTT. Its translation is CASSPRNSGGLTEAFF.

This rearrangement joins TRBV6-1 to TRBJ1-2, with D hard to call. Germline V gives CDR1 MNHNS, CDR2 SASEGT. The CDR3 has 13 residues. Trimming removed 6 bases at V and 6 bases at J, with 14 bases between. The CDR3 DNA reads TGTGCCAGCAGCCCCATAACCCTGCATGGCTACACCTTC. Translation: CASSPITLHGYTF.

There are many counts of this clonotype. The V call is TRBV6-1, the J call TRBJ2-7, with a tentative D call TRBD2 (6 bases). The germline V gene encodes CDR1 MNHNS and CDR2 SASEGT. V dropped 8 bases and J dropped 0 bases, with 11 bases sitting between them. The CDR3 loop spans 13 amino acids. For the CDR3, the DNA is TGTGCCAGCGGGACTTTAAGCTCCTACGAGCAGTACTTC. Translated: CASGTLSSYEQYF.

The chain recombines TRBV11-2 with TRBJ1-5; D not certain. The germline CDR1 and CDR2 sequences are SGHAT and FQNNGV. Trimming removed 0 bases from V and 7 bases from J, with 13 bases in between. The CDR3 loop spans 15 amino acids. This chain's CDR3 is CASSLEVSPNQPQHF. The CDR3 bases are TGTGCCAGCAGCTTAGAGGTCAGCCCGAACCAGCCCCAGCATTTT.

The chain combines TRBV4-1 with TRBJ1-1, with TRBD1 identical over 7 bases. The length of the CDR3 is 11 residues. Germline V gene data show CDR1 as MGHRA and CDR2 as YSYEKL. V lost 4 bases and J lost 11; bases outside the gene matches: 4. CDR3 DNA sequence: TGCGCCAGCAGCCGTGACAGGGTGGCTTTCTTT. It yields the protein CASSRDRVAFF.

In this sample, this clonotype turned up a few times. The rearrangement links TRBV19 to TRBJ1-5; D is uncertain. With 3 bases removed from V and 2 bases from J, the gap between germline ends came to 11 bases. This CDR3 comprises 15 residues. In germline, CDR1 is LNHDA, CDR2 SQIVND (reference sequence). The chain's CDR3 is CASSISWEGNQPQHF. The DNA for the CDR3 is TGTGCCAGTAGTATTTCTTGGGAGGGCAATCAGCCCCAGCATTTT.